This passage covers 27 T cell receptor beta chains from one sample sequenced in a study of shared clonotypes between healthy human individuals (dated by TCRdb to 2018 to 2021). Libraries were made using the immunoSEQ multiplex PCR assay. The clones in this table, taken by TCRdb from immuneACCESS, are in-frame only. Not every clone is retained; where verified, under half of the shortfall comes from an unresolved V gene, and the cause of the rest is unknown. The sample has some 2,000,000 clones on record, 95% of them singletons. Roughly 0.13% of the sample is taken by the ten largest. The sequenced material came from naive CD4+ T cells sorted from blood. The cell subset or site label corresponds to: CD45RA+ positively selected. These receptors originate from a man aged 18 to 35 in good health.

This sequence joins TRBV9 and TRBJ1-6; D possibly corresponds to TRBD1 (6 bases). V shed 0 bases and J shed 7 bases, with 17 bases lying between them. In germline, CDR1 is SGDLS, CDR2 YYNGEE. The CDR3 is 17 residues long. CDR3 sequence: CASSVDPTGTGNSPLHF. As DNA, the CDR3 is TGTGCCAGCAGCGTAGATCCTACAGGGACCGGGAATTCACCCCTCCACTTT.

The chain recombines TRBV6-1 with TRBJ1-3; D might be TRBD1 (6 bases). Germline CDR1 MNHNS, CDR2 SASEGT. The CDR3 totals 16 residues. Between the trimmed V and J ends, which lost 1 base and 2 bases, there was a span of 12 bases. This chain's CDR3 is CASSEDRVLTGNTIYF. The CDR3 nucleotides are TGTGCCAGCAGTGAAGACAGGGTCTTAACTGGAAACACCATATATTTT.

The gene calls are TRBV10-3 and TRBJ2-5; D is unresolved. V gave up 2 bases and J gave up 5 bases, with 3 bases separating them. Germline CDR1 is ENHRY and CDR2 is SYGVKD. The CDR3 contains 11 residues. CDR3 in amino acids: CAISEDETQYF. The CDR3 nucleotides are TGTGCCATCAGTGAGGACGAGACCCAGTACTTC.

V is TRBV25-1 and J is TRBJ2-7, with 10 bases aligning to TRBD1. V lost 5 bases to trimming and J lost 2 bases; unmatched junction nucleotides: 3. The germline V gene encodes CDR1 MGHDK and CDR2 SYGVNS. CDR3 length: 14 residues. CDR3 bases: TGTGCCAGCAGTTGGACAGGGGGGGCCTACGAGCAGTACTTC. Amino acids: CASSWTGGAYEQYF.

The chain joins TRBV30 to TRBJ1-6; D might be TRBD1 (6 bases). The CDR3 length is 15 residues. Trimming removed 4 bases at V and 2 bases at J, with 12 bases between. CDR1 GTSNPN and CDR2 SVGIG come from the germline V gene (reference sequence). The CDR3: CAWTDRITYNSPLHF. CDR3 bases: TGTGCCTGGACGGACAGAATAACCTATAATTCACCCCTCCACTTT.

The chain recombines TRBV28 with TRBJ1-5; tentatively, D is TRBD1 (6 bases). Germline V CDR1 and CDR2: MDHEN, SYDVKM. V gave up 5 bases and J gave up 6 bases, with 14 bases separating them. The length of the CDR3 is 14 residues. The CDR3 DNA sequence: TGTGCCAGCAGTCCCCGGACAGAGCCTCAGCCCCAGCATTTT. It specifies CASSPRTEPQPQHF.

The chain employs TRBV10-3 and TRBJ1-5; possibly TRBD1 for D (6 bases). V lost 10 bases, J lost 1 base, and 14 bases lay in between. CDR3 length: 14 residues. From germline, CDR1 is ENHRY and CDR2 SYGVKD. For the CDR3, the DNA is TGTGCCAGTACAGGGAATCCCAGCAATCAGCCCCAGCATTTT. Translation: CASTGNPSNQPQHF.

V usage is TRBV28 and J usage is TRBJ2-2, with D possibly matching TRBD1 (6 bases). Trimming took 2 bases from V and 3 from J, leaving 10 bases between them. This CDR3 is 15 amino acids long. CDR1 is MDHEN and CDR2 is SYDVKM in the germline V gene. CDR3 sequence reads: CASSLPGVDTGELFF. CDR3 DNA sequence: TGTGCCAGCAGTTTACCAGGGGTAGACACCGGGGAGCTGTTTTTT.

Concerning this clone: A read error may explain this, as a much larger clone is one base away. The chain has TRBV2 and TRBJ1-1; possibly TRBD1 for D (6 bases). From germline, CDR1 is SNHLY and CDR2 FYNNEI. V lost 6 bases and J lost 0, with 11 bases in between. The CDR3 covers 14 residues. As DNA, the CDR3 is TGTGCCAGCAGCGCGACAGGACTGAACACTGAAGCTTTCTTT. Translated, it gives CASSATGLNTEAFF.

This chain connects TRBV9 to TRBJ1-5; 11 nucleotides match TRBD1. Per germline, CDR1 SGDLS and CDR2 YYNGEE. The CDR3 is 15 residues long. Trimming removed 4 bases from V and 7 bases from J; junction bases left unmatched: 7. The CDR3 nucleotides read TGTGCCAGCAGCCCCAAGGGGGACAGGGGGCAGCCCCAGCATTTT. It yields the protein CASSPKGDRGQPQHF.

This chain connects TRBV2 to TRBJ2-7, with TRBD1 as a possible D gene (5 bases). This CDR3 is 14 amino acids long. Trimming removed 7 bases at V and 3 bases at J, with 16 bases between. Germline-derived CDR1 and CDR2 are SNHLY and FYNNEI. Here the CDR3 DNA reads TGTGCCAGCAAAAAGCTAGGGGAACTCTACGAGCAGTACTTC. Protein product: CASKKLGELYEQYF. The variable domain in full, with the rest retrieved from reference TRBV2 and TRBJ2-7, is EPEVTQTPSHQVTQMGQEVILRCVPISNHLYFYWYRQILGQKVEFLVSFYNNEISEKSEIFDDQFSVERPDGSNFTLKIRSTKLEDSAMYFCASKKLGELYEQYFGPGTRLTVT.

The V call is TRBV2, the J call TRBJ2-7; a possible D gene is TRBD1 (5 bases). The germline V gene encodes CDR1 SNHLY and CDR2 FYNNEI. Trimming left V 4 bases short and J 12 bases short, with 19 bases between. The CDR3 is 13 residues long. CDR3 coding DNA: TGTGCCAGCAGTGTCCAAATTGGTGACAGTGCGTACTTC. It yields the protein CASSVQIGDSAYF.

V and J are TRBV7-9 and TRBJ1-4; 7 nucleotides align to TRBD1. Germline V gene data show CDR1 as SEHNR and CDR2 as FQNEAQ (reference sequence). The CDR3 totals 15 residues. V was pared by 0 bases and J by 4 bases, with 2 bases of the junction left unmatched. The CDR3 DNA reads as TGTGCCAGCAGCTTAGCGGGACAGAATAATGAAAAACTGTTTTTT. Translated: CASSLAGQNNEKLFF.

This clone was seen a single time. The same CDR3 arises from other DNA sequences in this sample as well. This chain links TRBV28 with TRBJ2-7; D remains unclear. The V gene's germline CDR1 is MDHEN and CDR2 SYDVKM. CDR3 size: 11 residues. The ends were cut back, 6 bases at V and 4 bases at J, with 7 bases in the middle. CDR3 amino acids: CASRAGYEQYF. The CDR3 bases are TGTGCCAGCAGGGCCGGGTACGAGCAGTACTTC.

V gene TRBV28 combines with J gene TRBJ2-7; 9 nucleotides line up with TRBD1. This CDR3 is built from 17 residues. Germline lookup yields CDR1 MDHEN and CDR2 SYDVKM. Trimming at V came to 1 base and at J to 2 bases, leaving 9 bases not matched to a gene. As DNA, the CDR3 is TGTGCCAGCAGTTTATCCGCCGGACAGGGGACTCCCTACGAGCAGTACTTC. It codes for CASSLSAGQGTPYEQYF.

The table lists this clone with a count of one. The chain couples TRBV27 to TRBJ1-2, with D hard to call. Per the germline V gene, CDR1 is MNHEY and CDR2 is SMNVEV (reference sequence). The CDR3 spans 14 residues. V lost 5 bases to trimming and J lost 5 bases, with 15 bases between them. This chain's CDR3 is CASSLRPDGYGYTF. CDR3 in DNA: TGTGCCAGCAGTCTACGCCCGGACGGGTATGGCTACACCTTC.

The chain employs TRBV27 and TRBJ2-1, with 8 bases aligning to TRBD2. CDR3 size: 14 residues. J gave up 4 bases and V 4 bases, and 3 bases lay outside the gene matches. CDR1 is MNHEY and CDR2 is SMNVEV in the germline V gene (reference sequence). This chain's CDR3 is CASSSGRAYNEQFF. Written as DNA, the CDR3 is TGTGCCAGCAGTTCCGGGAGGGCTTACAATGAGCAGTTCTTC.

The chain has TRBV30 and TRBJ1-5; D remains unclear. Trimming took 1 base from V and 4 from J, leaving 8 bases between them. Germline values: CDR1 GTSNPN, CDR2 SVGIG (reference sequence). The CDR3 contains 13 residues. The CDR3 here is CAWSEERNQPQHF. For the CDR3, the DNA is TGTGCCTGGAGTGAAGAGAGAAATCAGCCCCAGCATTTT.

The V gene is TRBV4-1, the J gene TRBJ1-1; D unresolved. V lost 7 bases to trimming and J lost 0 bases, with 9 bases between them. Per germline, CDR1 MGHRA and CDR2 YSYEKL. CDR3 length equals 13 residues. CDR3: CASTSSLNTEAFF. In DNA, the CDR3 is TGCGCCAGCACCTCCTCATTGAACACTGAAGCTTTCTTT.

Only one count was recorded for this clone. This chain links TRBV19 with TRBJ2-2; D not resolved. Between the trimmed V and J ends, which lost 0 bases and 0 bases, there was a span of 14 bases. The CDR3 runs 18 residues. Germline CDR1 reads LNHDA; CDR2 reads SQIVND (reference sequence). CDR3 sequence: CASSIEPSDSANTGELFF. The DNA of the CDR3 is TGTGCCAGTAGTATAGAGCCCTCCGACTCCGCGAACACCGGGGAGCTGTTTTTT. Filled out from reference TRBV19 and TRBJ2-2, the complete variable domain reads DGGITQSPKYLFRKEGQNVTLSCEQNLNHDAMYWYRQDPGQGLRLIYYSQIVNDFQKGDIAEGYSVSREKKESFPLTVTSAQKNPTAFYLCASSIEPSDSANTGELFFGEGSRLTVL.

This sequence joins TRBV10-3 and TRBJ1-5, with 8 bases aligning to TRBD1. The CDR3 loop spans 14 amino acids. Per germline, CDR1 ENHRY and CDR2 SYGVKD. The V and J ends lost 6 bases and 7 bases, in that order; junction bases with no gene match: 8. In DNA, the CDR3 is TGTGCCATCAGCTCGGACAGGGTGGTACAGCCCCAGCATTTT. The encoded protein is CAISSDRVVQPQHF.

CDR3 region: CASSLALKGASNSPLHF. DNA for the CDR3: TGTGCCAGCAGCTTAGCGTTGAAGGGCGCCAGTAATTCACCCCTCCACTTT. This chain joins TRBV7-2 and TRBJ1-6; D gene unclear. Germline V gene sequence: CDR1 SGHTA, CDR2 FQGNSA. Trimming shortened V by 0 bases and J by 6 bases, and 15 bases separated the two germline ends. The CDR3 covers 17 residues.

This clone occurred once. This chain connects TRBV7-2 to TRBJ1-1; 7 positions match TRBD1. Unmatched junction bases numbered 6, after V lost 3 bases and J lost 2 bases. Germline CDR1 SGHTA, CDR2 FQGNSA. The length of the CDR3 is 15 residues. The CDR3 reads CASSLDNRGNTEAFF. The CDR3 bases are TGTGCCAGCAGCTTGGATAACAGGGGAAACACTGAAGCTTTCTTT.

This chain links TRBV7-9 with TRBJ2-5; D is unclear. V was shortened by 5 bases and J by 9 bases, with 13 bases between the two germline ends. CDR1 and CDR2 from the germline V gene are SEHNR and FQNEAQ (reference sequence). This CDR3 is 12 amino acids long. The CDR3 DNA follows: TGTGCCAGCAGCCCCCTCCTGCAGGCCCAGTACTTC. Amino acids: CASSPLLQAQYF.

The chain joins TRBV11-2 to TRBJ1-3, with a tentative D call TRBD1 (5 bases). The ends were cut back, 2 bases at V and 4 bases at J, with 15 bases in the middle. This CDR3 is built from 16 residues. Germline loops: CDR1 SGHAT, CDR2 FQNNGV. The CDR3 reads CASSLPLTGRGNTIYF. For the CDR3, the DNA is TGTGCCAGCAGCTTACCTCTGACGGGGCGCGGAAACACCATATATTTT. Using reference TRBV11-2 and TRBJ1-3 for the parts outside the CDR3, the full variable domain is EAGVAQSPRYKIIEKRQSVAFWCNPISGHATLYWYQQILGQGPKLLIQFQNNGVVDDSQLPKDRFSAERLKGVDSTLKIQPAKLEDSAVYLCASSLPLTGRGNTIYFGEGSWLTVV.

The chain links TRBV6-6 to TRBJ2-7; TRBD2 aligns across 9 bases. The CDR3 extends over 16 amino acids. V gave up 0 bases and J gave up 3 bases; unmatched junction bases: 6. CDR1 is MNHNY and CDR2 is SVGAGI in the germline V gene (reference sequence). The CDR3 DNA follows: TGTGCCAGCAGTTACTCCTACCGACTAGCGGTCTACGAGCAGTACTTC. As protein: CASSYSYRLAVYEQYF.

The gene calls are TRBV5-1 and TRBJ1-2; no clear D. The CDR3 spans 15 residues. Trimming removed 2 bases from V and 8 bases from J, with 19 bases in between. Germline V gene sequence: CDR1 SGHRS, CDR2 YFSETQ. The CDR3 spells CASSFDGTLSYGYTF. The CDR3 nucleotides read TGCGCCAGCAGCTTCGACGGTACCCTATCCTACGGCTACACCTTC.